This T cell receptor (beta chain) was captured by sequencing in a study of shared clonotypes between healthy human individuals. Study outcomes and limitations: It was the few donors that limited the genetic and exposure-history diversity represented.

Germline V lookup: CDR1 SGHDT, CDR2 YYEEEE. The V end was cut by 4 bases, the J end by 7 bases, with 11 bases between. The CDR3 is made up of 12 amino acids. Donors were healthy HIV-negative adults without recent acute infections or vaccinations. This clone showed up many times. Its cognate antigen is unknown. Libraries were prepared by immunoSEQ multiplex PCR; TCRdb keeps only in-frame clonotypes and omits some of them. The repertoire holds 950,000 to 1,200,000 clones, with 70% to 80% as singletons. This TCR was sampled from a man younger than 35 in good health. Some clones in this sample may be carry-over from other donors' samples. The sequenced sample consisted of memory CD4+ T cells from PBMCs. Indicated subset: CD45RA-negative fraction. The chain couples TRBV5-6 to TRBJ1-2; D is undetermined. CDR3 protein: CASSPSRVGYTF. CDR3 in DNA: TGTGCCAGCAGCCCCTCGCGGGTTGGCTACACCTTC.